This T cell receptor beta chain comes out of a study of blood T cells in healthy people across ages. Overall study context: For every two T cells, template switching captured about one barcoded beta molecule. Whole-study findings and limits: Naive CD4+ cell counts and diversity both ran higher in long-lived than in aged donors. CMV status of donors was unknown, possibly confounding expanded clonotype changes.

V was pared by 0 bases and J by 1 base, with 14 bases between. Germline CDR1 SGDLS, CDR2 YYNGEE. This CDR3 spans 16 amino acids. Each donor's blood draw was roughly 10 milliliters of peripheral blood. PCR was performed a second time for roughly 6 to 12 cycles using a sample-barcoded 5' primer and a J-beta primer mix. TCRdb used MiXCR to reprocess the 5' RACE reads, holding one entry per CDR3 protein. Here the sample spans approximately 800,000 distinct CDR3 sequences, 58% being singletons. As concerns this clonotype: Its antigen is not known.

Sequencing was performed on blood. The chain uses TRBV9 and TRBJ2-7; no clear D. The sequence derives from a man aged 25-45 years in good health. CDR3 amino acids: CASSVGGALFSYEQYF. The CDR3 DNA sequence: TGTGCCAGCAGCGTAGGCGGCGCTCTCTTTTCCTACGAGCAGTACTTC.